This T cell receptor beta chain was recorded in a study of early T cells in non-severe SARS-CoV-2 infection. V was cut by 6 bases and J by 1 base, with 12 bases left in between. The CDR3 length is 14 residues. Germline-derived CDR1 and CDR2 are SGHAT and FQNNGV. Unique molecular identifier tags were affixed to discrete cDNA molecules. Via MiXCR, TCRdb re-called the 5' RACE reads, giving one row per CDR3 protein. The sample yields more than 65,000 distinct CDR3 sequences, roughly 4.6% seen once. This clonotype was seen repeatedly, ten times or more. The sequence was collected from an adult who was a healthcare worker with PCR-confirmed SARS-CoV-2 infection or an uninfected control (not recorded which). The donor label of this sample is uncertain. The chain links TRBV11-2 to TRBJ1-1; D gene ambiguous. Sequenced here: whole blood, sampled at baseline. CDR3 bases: TGTGCCAGCAGGCCGGCACATTCGAACACTGAAGCTTTCTTT. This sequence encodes CASRPAHSNTEAFF.